A selection of T cell receptor beta chains follows, all from one sample in a study of radiation and T cells in renal cell carcinoma. Clones were read by immunoSEQ multiplex PCR, and TCRdb kept only the in-frame ones, dropping some. This table holds more than 75,000 clones, around 86% found once. Here the sequenced sample was blood, taken from a patient whose treatment included radiotherapy and nephrectomy. The receptors here all came from a woman aged 50 to 60 with renal cell carcinoma. The CDR3 runs from the conserved cysteine through the conserved F or W. Only part of the rows carry a size: once, few, many, or a class if the clone is expanded.

CDR3 protein: CASSLRADKTSGNTIYF; clone size: .; V gene: TRBV5-1; J gene: TRBJ1-3; CDR3 length: 17
CDR3 protein: CASSLVLASGTDTQYF; clone size: .; V gene: TRBV5-1; J gene: TRBJ2-3; CDR3 length: 16
CDR3 protein: CASSLDGPPNTDTQYF; clone size: .; V gene: TRBV5-1; J gene: TRBJ2-3; CDR3 length: 16
CDR3 protein: CSVAPGFSYNEQFF; clone size: .; V gene: TRBV29-1; J gene: TRBJ2-1; CDR3 length: 14
CDR3 protein: CASSQYEVAGSYEQYF; clone size: .; V gene: TRBV4-1; J gene: TRBJ2-7; CDR3 length: 16
CDR3 protein: CASSLNLAGGSDTQYF; clone size: .; V gene: TRBV5-1; J gene: TRBJ2-3; CDR3 length: 16
CDR3 protein: CASLTQGCEETQYF; clone size: once; V gene: TRBV25-1; J gene: TRBJ2-5; CDR3 length: 14
CDR3 protein: CASSTSTDTPYEQYF; clone size: .; V gene: TRBV5-1; J gene: TRBJ2-7; CDR3 length: 15
CDR3 protein: CASSLALTDTDNSPLHF; clone size: .; V gene: TRBV5-8; J gene: TRBJ1-6; CDR3 length: 17
CDR3 protein: CASSYLGERAEAFF; clone size: few; V gene: TRBV6-5; J gene: TRBJ1-1; CDR3 length: 14
CDR3 protein: CASSLGLGVRETQYF; clone size: .; V gene: TRBV7-9; J gene: TRBJ2-5; CDR3 length: 15
CDR3 protein: CAGGQGGNTEAFF; clone size: .; V gene: TRBV30; J gene: TRBJ1-1; CDR3 length: 13
CDR3 protein: CAIGQGGSEQFF; clone size: .; V gene: TRBV6-1; J gene: TRBJ2-1; CDR3 length: 12
CDR3 protein: CASSTTGKYEQYF; clone size: .; V gene: TRBV19; J gene: TRBJ2-7; CDR3 length: 13
CDR3 protein: CASSSLLAGGETQYF; clone size: .; V gene: TRBV25-1; J gene: TRBJ2-5; CDR3 length: 15
CDR3 protein: CASGLVATDTQYF; clone size: .; V gene: TRBV12-5; J gene: TRBJ2-3; CDR3 length: 13
CDR3 protein: CASSATGTDSGNTIYF; clone size: .; V gene: TRBV27; J gene: TRBJ1-3; CDR3 length: 16
CDR3 protein: CASSYTADSGNTIYF; clone size: .; V gene: TRBV7-9; J gene: TRBJ1-3; CDR3 length: 15
CDR3 protein: CASFREGDTEAFF; clone size: .; V gene: TRBV6-5; J gene: TRBJ1-1; CDR3 length: 13
CDR3 protein: CASSLNAAAGGSETQYF; clone size: .; V gene: TRBV5-4; J gene: TRBJ2-5; CDR3 length: 17